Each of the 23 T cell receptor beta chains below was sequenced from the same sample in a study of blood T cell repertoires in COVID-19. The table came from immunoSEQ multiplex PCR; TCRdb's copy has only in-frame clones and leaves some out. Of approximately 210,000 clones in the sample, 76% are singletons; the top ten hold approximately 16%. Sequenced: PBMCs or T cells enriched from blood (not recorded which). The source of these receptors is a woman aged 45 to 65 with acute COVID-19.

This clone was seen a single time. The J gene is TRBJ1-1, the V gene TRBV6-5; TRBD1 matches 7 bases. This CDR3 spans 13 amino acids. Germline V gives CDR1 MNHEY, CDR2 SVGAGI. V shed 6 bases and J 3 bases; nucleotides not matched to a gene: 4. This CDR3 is CASSQGVYTEAFF. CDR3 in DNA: TGTGCCAGCAGCCAGGGGGTTTACACTGAAGCTTTCTTT.

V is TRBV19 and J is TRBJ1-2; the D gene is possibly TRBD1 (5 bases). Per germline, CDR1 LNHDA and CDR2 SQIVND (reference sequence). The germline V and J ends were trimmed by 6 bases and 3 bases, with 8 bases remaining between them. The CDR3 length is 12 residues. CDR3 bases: TGTGCCAGTAGATGGGGGGACTATGGCTACACCTTC. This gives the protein CASRWGDYGYTF.

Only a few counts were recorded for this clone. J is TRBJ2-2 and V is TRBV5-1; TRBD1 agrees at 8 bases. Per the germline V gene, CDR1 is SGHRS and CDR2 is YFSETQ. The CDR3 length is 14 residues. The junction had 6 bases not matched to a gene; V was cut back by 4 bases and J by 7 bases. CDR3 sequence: CASSRRGRDGELFF. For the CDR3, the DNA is TGCGCCAGCAGCCGCAGGGGGCGGGACGGGGAGCTGTTTTTT.

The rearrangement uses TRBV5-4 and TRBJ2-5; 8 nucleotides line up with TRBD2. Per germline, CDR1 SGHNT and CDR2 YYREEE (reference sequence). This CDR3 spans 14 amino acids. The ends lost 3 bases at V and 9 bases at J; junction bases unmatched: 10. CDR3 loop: CASSSGGALSPQYF. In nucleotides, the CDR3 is TGTGCCAGCAGCTCCGGGGGGGCCTTATCGCCCCAGTACTTC.

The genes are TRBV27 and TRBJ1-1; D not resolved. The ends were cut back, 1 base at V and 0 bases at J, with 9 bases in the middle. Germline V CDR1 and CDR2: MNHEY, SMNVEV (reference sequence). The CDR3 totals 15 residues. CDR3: CASSLLAGMNTEAFF. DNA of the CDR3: TGTGCCAGCAGTTTATTGGCAGGCATGAACACTGAAGCTTTCTTT.

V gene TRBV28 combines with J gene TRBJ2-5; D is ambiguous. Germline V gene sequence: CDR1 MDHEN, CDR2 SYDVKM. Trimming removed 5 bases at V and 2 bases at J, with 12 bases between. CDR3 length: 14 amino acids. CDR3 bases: TGTGCCAGCAGTCCCGGCACAGAACAAGAGACCCAGTACTTC. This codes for CASSPGTEQETQYF.

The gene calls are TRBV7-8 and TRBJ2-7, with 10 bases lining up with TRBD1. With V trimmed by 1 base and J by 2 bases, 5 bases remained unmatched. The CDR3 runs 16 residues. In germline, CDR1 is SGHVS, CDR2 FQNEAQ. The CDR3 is CASSLGGQGVTYEQYV. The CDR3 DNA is TGTGCCAGCAGCTTAGGTGGACAGGGGGTGACCTACGAGCAGTACGTC.

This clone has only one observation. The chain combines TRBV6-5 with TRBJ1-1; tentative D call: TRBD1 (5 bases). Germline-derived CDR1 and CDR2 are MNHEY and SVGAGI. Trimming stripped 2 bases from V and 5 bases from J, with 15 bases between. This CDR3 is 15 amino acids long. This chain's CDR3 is CASSYTGVRGTEAFF. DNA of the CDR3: TGTGCCAGCAGTTACACGGGGGTAAGGGGAACTGAAGCTTTCTTT.

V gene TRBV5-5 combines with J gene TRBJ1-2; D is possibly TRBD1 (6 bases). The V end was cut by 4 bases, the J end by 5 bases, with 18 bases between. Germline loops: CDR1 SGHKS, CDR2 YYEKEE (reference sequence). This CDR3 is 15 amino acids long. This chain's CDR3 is CASSQRQAQTYGYTF. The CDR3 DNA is TGTGCCAGCAGCCAGAGACAGGCACAGACTTATGGCTACACCTTC. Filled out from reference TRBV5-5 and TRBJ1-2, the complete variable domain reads DAGVTQSPTHLIKTRGQQVTLRCSPISGHKSVSWYQQVLGQGPQFIFQYYEKEERGRGNFPDRFSARQFPNYSSELNVNALLLGDSALYLCASSQRQAQTYGYTFGSGTRLTVV.

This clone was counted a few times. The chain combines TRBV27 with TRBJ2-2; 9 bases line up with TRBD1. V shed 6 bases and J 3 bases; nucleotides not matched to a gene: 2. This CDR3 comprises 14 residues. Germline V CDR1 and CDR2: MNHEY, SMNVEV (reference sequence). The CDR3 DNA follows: TGTGCCAGCAGACAGGGGGCGGACACCGGGGAGCTGTTTTTT. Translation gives CASRQGADTGELFF.

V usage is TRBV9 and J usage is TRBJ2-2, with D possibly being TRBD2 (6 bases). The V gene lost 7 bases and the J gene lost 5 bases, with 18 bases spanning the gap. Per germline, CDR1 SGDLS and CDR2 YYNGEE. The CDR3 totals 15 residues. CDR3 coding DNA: TGTGCCAGCTCCTCCAACCCACGGGAGACCGGGGAGCTGTTTTTT. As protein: CASSSNPRETGELFF.

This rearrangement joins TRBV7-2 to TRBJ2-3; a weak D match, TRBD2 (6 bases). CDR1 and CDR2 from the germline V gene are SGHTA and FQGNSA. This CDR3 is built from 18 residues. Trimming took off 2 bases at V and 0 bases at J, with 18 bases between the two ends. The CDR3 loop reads CASSLPKGSGTSTDTQYF. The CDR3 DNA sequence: TGTGCCAGCAGCTTACCTAAGGGTAGCGGTACTAGCACAGATACGCAGTATTTT.

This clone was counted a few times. The CDR3 spells CASSWGPSDYNEQFF. The CDR3 bases are TGTGCCAGCAGCTGGGGGCCCTCCGACTACAATGAGCAGTTCTTC. J is TRBJ2-1 and V is TRBV5-5, with D tentatively TRBD1 (6 bases). Germline V lookup: CDR1 SGHKS, CDR2 YYEKEE (reference sequence). Trimming removed 3 bases at V and 3 bases at J, with 13 bases between. The CDR3 has 15 residues.

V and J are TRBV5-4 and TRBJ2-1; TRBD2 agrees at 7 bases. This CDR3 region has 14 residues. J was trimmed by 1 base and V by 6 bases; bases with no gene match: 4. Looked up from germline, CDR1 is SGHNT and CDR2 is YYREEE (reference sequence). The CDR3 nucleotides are TGTGCCAGCAACAGCGGGGATTCCTACAATGAGCAGTTCTTC. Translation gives CASNSGDSYNEQFF.

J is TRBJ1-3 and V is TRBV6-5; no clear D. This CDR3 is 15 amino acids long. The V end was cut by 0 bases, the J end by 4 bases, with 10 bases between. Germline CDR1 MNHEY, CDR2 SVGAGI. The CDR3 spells CASSYSVTSGNTIYF. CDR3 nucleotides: TGTGCCAGCAGTTACTCGGTCACTAGCGGAAACACCATATATTTT.

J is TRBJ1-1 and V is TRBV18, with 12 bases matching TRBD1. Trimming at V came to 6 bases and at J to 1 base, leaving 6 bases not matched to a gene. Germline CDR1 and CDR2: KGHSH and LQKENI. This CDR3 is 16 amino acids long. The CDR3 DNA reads TGTGCCAGCTCGTTCGGGACAGGGGGCTCGAACACTGAAGCTTTCTTT. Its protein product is CASSFGTGGSNTEAFF.

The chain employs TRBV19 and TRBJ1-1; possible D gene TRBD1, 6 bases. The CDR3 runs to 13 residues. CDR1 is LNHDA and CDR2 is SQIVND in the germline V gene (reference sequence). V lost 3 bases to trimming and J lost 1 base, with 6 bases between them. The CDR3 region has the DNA TGTGCCAGTAGTATGACAGGGAACACTGAAGCTTTCTTT. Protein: CASSMTGNTEAFF.

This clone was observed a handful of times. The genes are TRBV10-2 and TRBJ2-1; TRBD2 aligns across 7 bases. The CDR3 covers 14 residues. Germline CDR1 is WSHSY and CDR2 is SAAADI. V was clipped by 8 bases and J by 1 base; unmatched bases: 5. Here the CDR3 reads CASCGGRSYNEQFF. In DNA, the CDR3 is TGCGCCAGCTGCGGGGGTAGATCCTACAATGAGCAGTTCTTC.

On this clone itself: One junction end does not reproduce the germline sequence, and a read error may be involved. The CDR3 region is CASSYSPTGGHTEAFF. CDR3 coding DNA: TGTGCTAGCAGTTACTCCCCGACAGGGGGCCACACTGAAGCTTTCTTT. The chain carries TRBV6-5 and TRBJ1-1, with TRBD1 matching 10 bases. CDR1 is MNHEY and CDR2 is SVGAGI in the germline V gene. The CDR3 runs 16 residues.

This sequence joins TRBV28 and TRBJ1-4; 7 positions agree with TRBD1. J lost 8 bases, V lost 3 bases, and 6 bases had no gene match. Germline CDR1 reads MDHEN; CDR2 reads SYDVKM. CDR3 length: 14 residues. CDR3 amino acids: CASSLEGAGEKLFF. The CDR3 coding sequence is TGTGCCAGCAGTTTGGAGGGGGCCGGGGAAAAACTGTTTTTT.

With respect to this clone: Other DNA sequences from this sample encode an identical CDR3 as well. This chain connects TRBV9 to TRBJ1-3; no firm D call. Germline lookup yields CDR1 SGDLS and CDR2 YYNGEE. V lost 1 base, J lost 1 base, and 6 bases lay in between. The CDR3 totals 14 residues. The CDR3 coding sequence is TGTGCCAGCAGCGTATCGGGGTCTGGAAACACCATATATTTT. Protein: CASSVSGSGNTIYF.

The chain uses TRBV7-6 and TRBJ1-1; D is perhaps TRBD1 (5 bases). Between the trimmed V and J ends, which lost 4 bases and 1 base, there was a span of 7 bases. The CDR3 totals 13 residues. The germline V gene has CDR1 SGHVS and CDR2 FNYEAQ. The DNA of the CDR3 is TGTGCCAGCAGCTGGGGCCAGAACACTGAAGCTTTCTTT. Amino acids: CASSWGQNTEAFF.

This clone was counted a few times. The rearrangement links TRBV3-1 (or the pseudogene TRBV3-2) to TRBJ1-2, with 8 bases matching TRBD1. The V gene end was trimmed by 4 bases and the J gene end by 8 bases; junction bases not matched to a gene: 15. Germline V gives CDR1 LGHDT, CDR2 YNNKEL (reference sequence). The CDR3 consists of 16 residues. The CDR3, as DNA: TGTGCCAGCAGCCGTAACCCCGCGACAGGGGTACGGGGCTACACCTTC. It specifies CASSRNPATGVRGYTF.